This is a list of T cell receptor beta chains from one sample in a study of OX40 agonist ivuxolimab in advanced cancers. Using immunoSEQ multiplex PCR, the repertoire was profiled, and TCRdb retains in-frame clones only, with some absent. Of roughly 40,000 clones in the sample, around 82% are singletons; the top ten hold under 2%. This specimen was CD4+ or CD8+ T cells sorted from blood, taken in a trial of the OX40 agonist ivuxolimab. These TCRs come from an adult with an advanced solid tumor such as melanoma, head and neck, liver or kidney cancer. CDR3s include the opening cysteine and the closing phenylalanine or tryptophan. A D gene is named only where the DNA matches it firmly. Size values are once, few and many counts, or a class for expanded clones, and some rows have none.

v_call	d_call	j_call	cdr3_length	clone_size	cdr3_nt	cdr3_aa
TRBV7-8	.	TRBJ1-1	15	.	TGTGCCAGCAGCTTAGCGCTCAGTCTGAACACTGAAGCTTTCTTT	CASSLALSLNTEAFF
TRBV28	.	TRBJ1-5	15	.	TGTGCCAGCAGTTTAGCAGGGGTGATCAATCAGCCCCAGCATTTT	CASSLAGVINQPQHF
TRBV18	TRBD2	TRBJ2-5	13	.	TGTGCCAGCTCCGACGGGGGGCAAGAGACCCAGTACTTC	CASSDGGQETQYF
TRBV4-2	TRBD2	TRBJ2-5	14	.	TGTGCCAGCAGCCCTCCGGGACTACAAGAGACCCAGTACTTC	CASSPPGLQETQYF
TRBV28	.	TRBJ2-3	17	.	TGTGCCAGCAGCCCTCTCCCGGACGGGAGAGGGACAGATACGCAGTATTTT	CASSPLPDGRGTDTQYF
TRBV29-1	.	TRBJ2-5	13	once	TGCAGCGCTTCCCCGGCAATCGTGGAGACCCAGTACTTC	CSASPAIVETQYF
TRBV4-1	.	TRBJ2-1	16	.	TGCGCCAGCAGCCAAGTGCTCACCTCAACAGCATATGAGCAGTTCTTC	CASSQVLTSTAYEQFF
TRBV11-2	.	TRBJ2-7	15	.	TGTGCCAGCAGCTTGCTGGACGCAAGATCCTACGAGCAGTACTTC	CASSLLDARSYEQYF
TRBV21-1	.	TRBJ1-5	16	medium-sized	TGTGCCAGCAGCAGGACTCGCAGAATTAGCAATCAGCCCCAGCATTTT	CASSRTRRISNQPQHF
TRBV28	.	TRBJ1-4	15	once	TGTGCCAGCAGTTCCTTTTCCCGGGTCAATGAAAAACTGTTTTTT	CASSSFSRVNEKLFF
TRBV27	TRBD1	TRBJ1-4	16	.	TGTGCCAGCAGTCGGGGACAGGCGGCAACTAATGAAAAACTGTTTTTT	CASSRGQAATNEKLFF
TRBV10-1	.	TRBJ2-7	14	.	TGCGCCAGCAGTGAGGCACAGGTTCCGGGGGAGCAGTACTTC	CASSEAQVPGEQYF
TRBV2	TRBD2	TRBJ2-2	14	.	TGTGCCAGCACGAGGACTAGAGACACCGGGGAGCTGTTTTTT	CASTRTRDTGELFF
TRBV18	TRBD1	TRBJ1-2	17	.	TGTGCCAGCTCACCACTGGTGACAGGGTCCGCGGAGCTGGGCTACACCTTC	CASSPLVTGSAELGYTF
TRBV19	.	TRBJ1-4	14	.	TGTGCCAGTAGCGCAGGGTTAGCTAATGAAAAACTGTTTTTT	CASSAGLANEKLFF
TRBV30	TRBD2	TRBJ2-7	15	once	TGTGCCTGGAGTGGGGGCCCAGGACTAGCTTACGAGCAGTACTTC	CAWSGGPGLAYEQYF
TRBV11-2	TRBD1	TRBJ1-2	15	.	TGTGCCAGCAGCTTGACGGGACAGGGGGCGTCGGGCTACACCTTC	CASSLTGQGASGYTF
TRBV11-2	.	TRBJ2-3	15	.	TGTGCCAGCAGCTCCTACGTTGGAGACACAGATACGCAGTATTTT	CASSSYVGDTDTQYF
TRBV28	.	TRBJ2-5	13	.	TGTGCCAGCAGTCCAACAGGAGGAGAGACCCAGTACTTC	CASSPTGGETQYF
TRBV30	.	TRBJ2-3	14	.	TGTGCCTGCCTCCCCGGGACAAGGACAGATACGCAGTATTTT	CACLPGTRTDTQYF
TRBV19	TRBD1	TRBJ2-7	14	.	TGTGCCAGTAGTCCCCGACAGGGTCCTACCGAGCAGTACTTC	CASSPRQGPTEQYF
TRBV5-6	.	TRBJ1-2	14	.	TGTGCCAGCATCGTAAACGGGGCCGTGGATGGCTACACCTTC	CASIVNGAVDGYTF
TRBV5-6	.	TRBJ2-5	13	.	TGTGCCAGCAGCCAATGGTCGTCAGAGACCCAGTACTTC	CASSQWSSETQYF
TRBV13	.	TRBJ1-1	14	.	TGTGCCAGCAGCTCCATAGCATGGGGCACTGAAGCTTTCTTT	CASSSIAWGTEAFF
TRBV19	.	TRBJ1-5	13	.	TGTGCCAGCAAACAGACGTGGAATCAGCCCCAGCATTTT	CASKQTWNQPQHF
TRBV29-1	.	TRBJ1-1	10	.	TGCAGCGTGACGGATTTTGAAGCTTTCTTT	CSVTDFEAFF
TRBV30	.	TRBJ1-4	13	few	TGTGCCTGGAGTGTACTATCGCTGGGATCCGTGTTTTTT	CAWSVLSLGSVFF
TRBV11-2	TRBD2	TRBJ2-1	15	.	TGTGCCAGCAGCAACTACGGGACTAACTACAATGAGCAGTTCTTC	CASSNYGTNYNEQFF
TRBV9	.	TRBJ2-5	14	.	TGTGCCAGCAGCGCAGGGTTAGGTTTGGAGACCCAGTACTTC	CASSAGLGLETQYF
TRBV19	.	TRBJ2-5	14	.	TGTGCCAGTAGTATCGACAGCGTAGGGGAGACCCAGTACTTC	CASSIDSVGETQYF
TRBV18	TRBD1	TRBJ1-1	14	.	TGTGCCAGCTCACCAGGGACAGGGGATACTGAAGCTTTCTTT	CASSPGTGDTEAFF
TRBV15	.	TRBJ2-7	14	.	TGTGCCACCAGCAGAGATCTGGGGGTGTACGAGCAGTACTTC	CATSRDLGVYEQYF
TRBV14	TRBD1	TRBJ1-1	15	.	TGTGCCAGCAGCCAAAGACAGGGAACGGGCACTGAAGCTTTCTTT	CASSQRQGTGTEAFF
TRBV6-6	TRBD1	TRBJ2-7	13	.	TGTGCCAGCACCCGGGACAGCTCCTACGAGCAGTACTTC	CASTRDSSYEQYF
TRBV10-3	TRBD1	TRBJ2-2	14	.	TGTGCCATCAGTTCGGGACAGAGCGCCGGGGAGCTGTTTTTT	CAISSGQSAGELFF
TRBV29-1	TRBD2	TRBJ2-1	15	.	TGCAGCACGGGACTAGCGGGGGGGAGCTACAATGAGCAGTTCTTC	CSTGLAGGSYNEQFF
TRBV5-6	.	TRBJ1-6	15	.	TGTGCCAGCAGCTTTGGGGCGGGCTATAATTCACCCCTCCACTTT	CASSFGAGYNSPLHF
TRBV5-6	.	TRBJ1-5	16	.	TGTGCCAGCAGCTTGGCGGGGGCAGGCAGCAATCAGCCCCAGCATTTT	CASSLAGAGSNQPQHF
TRBV2	TRBD1	TRBJ2-7	11	.	TGTGCCAGCCGACAGGGGAGCGAGCAGTACTTC	CASRQGSEQYF
TRBV19	TRBD1	TRBJ1-5	15	once	TGTGCCAGTAGTATCGACAGGGGGAGCAATCAGCCCCAGCATTTT	CASSIDRGSNQPQHF
TRBV5-6	TRBD1	TRBJ2-7	17	.	TGTGCCAGCAGCTTGTATGGGTTTGGGACAGGGGGCGACGAGCAGTACTTC	CASSLYGFGTGGDEQYF
TRBV5-1	TRBD1	TRBJ2-2	16	.	TGCGCCAGCAGCGGGACAGGGAAGGTTGGCACCGGGGAGCTGTTTTTT	CASSGTGKVGTGELFF
TRBV15	TRBD2	TRBJ2-3	19	.	TGTGCCACCAGCAGAGATCGACCCAGCGGGATACCCAGCACAGATACGCAGTATTTT	CATSRDRPSGIPSTDTQYF
TRBV5-1	.	TRBJ1-4	14	.	TGCGCCAGCAGCTTTGCCGGTAAGGGTGAAAAACTGTTTTTT	CASSFAGKGEKLFF
TRBV7-9	.	TRBJ1-2	14	.	TGTGCCAGCAGCAACGCCGGGACACTCTATGGCTACACCTTC	CASSNAGTLYGYTF
TRBV11-2	.	TRBJ2-1	17	few	TGTGCCAGCAGCTTAGTTCACAGGGCTAGCTCCTACAATGAGCAGTTCTTC	CASSLVHRASSYNEQFF
TRBV19	TRBD1	TRBJ2-3	15	.	TGTGCCAGTAGTACCAGGACAGGGGTGTCAGATACGCAGTATTTT	CASSTRTGVSDTQYF
TRBV11-2	.	TRBJ1-2	14	.	TGTGCCAGCAGCCGTCTCAGGGGAAACTATGGCTACACCTTC	CASSRLRGNYGYTF
TRBV7-9	.	TRBJ2-3	14	.	TGTGCCAGCAGCTTAGGCGCAGGGCCAGATACGCAGTATTTT	CASSLGAGPDTQYF
TRBV6-6	.	TRBJ1-1	10	.	TGTGCCAGCAGTTCCCTCTTCCCTTTCTTT	CASSSLFPFF
TRBV7-9	.	TRBJ1-1	13	.	TGTGCCAGCAGCTTAGAGATGAACACTGAAGCTTTCTTT	CASSLEMNTEAFF
TRBV15	TRBD2	TRBJ2-3	16	once	TGTGCCACCAGCAGGGGTAGCGGGGGGCGCACAGATACGCAGTATTTT	CATSRGSGGRTDTQYF
TRBV18	.	TRBJ1-5	14	few	TGTGCCAGCTCACTCAGGGAAAACAATCAGCCCCAGCATTTT	CASSLRENNQPQHF
TRBV14	.	TRBJ1-1	13	.	TGTGCCAGCAGCCGAGAGACACTCTCTGAAGCTTTCTTT	CASSRETLSEAFF